Presented here are 5 T cell receptor beta chains from one specimen sequenced in a study of cytomegalovirus exposure and HLA in healthy donors. The assay was immunoSEQ multiplex PCR, and TCRdb's table has in-frame clones only and misses some. The sample holds 120,000 or so clones; approximately 88% are singletons and the top ten take 1.5% to 2%. The sequenced material came from PBMCs. The receptor source for this set is a woman aged 18-30 years in good health and CMV-seronegative.

This clone was observed a single time. The V gene is TRBV14, the J gene TRBJ1-4; 9 bases line up with TRBD1. The V and J ends lost 5 bases and 7 bases, in that order; junction bases with no gene match: 14. In germline, CDR1 is SGHDN, CDR2 FVKESK. The CDR3 covers 17 residues. The CDR3 sequence: CASSSRAPGTGLEKLFF. For the CDR3, the DNA is TGTGCCAGCAGCTCACGTGCACCGGGGACAGGGCTTGAAAAACTGTTTTTT.

The table lists this clone with a count of one. The chain is built from TRBV5-4 and TRBJ2-1; 16 nucleotides align to TRBD2. The V gene's germline CDR1 is SGHNT and CDR2 YYREEE (reference sequence). CDR3 size: 18 residues. After removal of 3 bases from V and 8 bases from J, the junction contained 11 bases not matched to a gene. CDR3 sequence: CASSSRTGTSGGDHEQFF. The CDR3 coding sequence is TGTGCCAGCAGCTCGAGAACCGGGACTAGCGGGGGGGACCATGAGCAGTTCTTC.

V usage is TRBV18 and J usage is TRBJ1-4; maybe TRBD1 (5 bases). CDR3 size: 15 residues. Germline assignment: CDR1 KGHSH and CDR2 LQKENI. V was cut by 2 bases and J by 4 bases, with 11 bases left in between. The CDR3 spells CASSPSTARNEKLFF. CDR3 nucleotide sequence: TGTGCCAGCTCACCATCGACAGCCCGTAATGAAAAACTGTTTTTT.

This clone was picked up a small number of times. V usage is TRBV7-9 and J usage is TRBJ2-7; TRBD1 matches 11 bases. The CDR3 consists of 16 residues. Germline V gene lookup returns CDR1 SEHNR and CDR2 FQNEAQ (reference sequence). J was trimmed by 8 bases and V by 3 bases; bases with no gene match: 12. The CDR3 DNA reads as TGTGCCAGCAGCTTGGGGACAGGGGGACCCGGAACACAGCAGTACTTC. Its translation is CASSLGTGGPGTQQYF.

This chain joins TRBV21-1 and TRBJ2-2; the listed D gene, TRBD2, was not tested against the DNA. TRBV21-1 has pseudogene status. This CDR3 is built from 20 residues. The CDR3, as DNA: TGTGCCAGCAGCAAAGCGCGTTATCCGGGAACTACACCGAACACCGGGGAGCTGTTTTTT. This codes for CASSKARYPGTTPNTGELFF.